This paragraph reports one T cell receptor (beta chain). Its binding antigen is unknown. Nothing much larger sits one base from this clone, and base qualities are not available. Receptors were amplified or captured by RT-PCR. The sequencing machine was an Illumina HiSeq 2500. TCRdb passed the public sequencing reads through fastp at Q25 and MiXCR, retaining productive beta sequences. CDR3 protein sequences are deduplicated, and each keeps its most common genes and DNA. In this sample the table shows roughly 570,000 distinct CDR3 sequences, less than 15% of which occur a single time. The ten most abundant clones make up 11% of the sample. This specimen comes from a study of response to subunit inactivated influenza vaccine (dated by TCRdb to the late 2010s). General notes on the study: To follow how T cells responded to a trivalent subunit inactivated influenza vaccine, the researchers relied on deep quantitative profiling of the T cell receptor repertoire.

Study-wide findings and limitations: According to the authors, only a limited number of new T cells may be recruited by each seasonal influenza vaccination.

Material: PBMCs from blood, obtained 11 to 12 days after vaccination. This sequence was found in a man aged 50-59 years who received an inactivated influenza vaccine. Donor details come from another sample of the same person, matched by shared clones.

The DNA is TGTGCCAGCAGCTCTCTTAGGGACAGACCATACGAGCAGTACTTC. Its product reads: CASSSLRDRPYEQYF. The V and J segments used are TRBV11-2 and TRBJ2-7; TRBD1 matches 7 bases in the middle. V is trimmed back by 4 bases and J by 4 bases, and the junction contains 10 bases that no gene match accounts for. The CDR3 runs 15 residues from the cysteine to the phenylalanine. Only CDR3 DNA remains: 45 bases, in frame from the first base. CDR1 and CDR2, per the germline V gene, are SGHAT and FQNNGV.